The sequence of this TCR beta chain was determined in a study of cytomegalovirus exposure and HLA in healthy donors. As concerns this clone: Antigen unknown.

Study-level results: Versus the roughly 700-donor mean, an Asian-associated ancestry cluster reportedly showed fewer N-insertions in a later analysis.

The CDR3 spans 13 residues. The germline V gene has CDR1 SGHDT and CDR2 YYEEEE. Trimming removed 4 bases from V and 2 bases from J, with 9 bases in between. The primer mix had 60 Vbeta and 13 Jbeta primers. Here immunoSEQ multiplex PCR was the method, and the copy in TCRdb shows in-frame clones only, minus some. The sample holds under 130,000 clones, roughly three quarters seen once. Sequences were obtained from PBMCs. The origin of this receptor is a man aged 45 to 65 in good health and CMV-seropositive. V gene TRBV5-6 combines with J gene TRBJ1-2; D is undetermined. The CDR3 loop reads CASSREVNYGYTF. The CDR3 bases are TGTGCCAGCAGCCGAGAGGTAAACTATGGCTACACCTTC.